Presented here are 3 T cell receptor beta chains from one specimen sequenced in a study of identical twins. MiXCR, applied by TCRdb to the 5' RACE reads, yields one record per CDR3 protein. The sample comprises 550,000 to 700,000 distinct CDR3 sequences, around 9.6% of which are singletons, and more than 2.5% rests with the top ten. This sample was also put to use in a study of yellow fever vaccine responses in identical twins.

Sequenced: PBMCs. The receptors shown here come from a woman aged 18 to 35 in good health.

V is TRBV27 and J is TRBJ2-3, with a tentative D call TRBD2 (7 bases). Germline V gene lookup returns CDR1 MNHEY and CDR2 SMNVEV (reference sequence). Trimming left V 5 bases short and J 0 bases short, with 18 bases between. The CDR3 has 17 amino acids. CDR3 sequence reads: CASSPRGRGDSTDTQYF. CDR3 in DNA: TGTGCCAGCAGTCCTAGGGGGAGGGGAGATAGCACAGATACGCAGTATTTT.

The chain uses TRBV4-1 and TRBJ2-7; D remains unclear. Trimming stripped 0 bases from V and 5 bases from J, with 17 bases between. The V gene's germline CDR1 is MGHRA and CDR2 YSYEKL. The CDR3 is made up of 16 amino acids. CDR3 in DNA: TGCGCCAGCAGCCAAGACCAGCACATGACCCCCCACGAGCAGTACTTC. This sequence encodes CASSQDQHMTPHEQYF.

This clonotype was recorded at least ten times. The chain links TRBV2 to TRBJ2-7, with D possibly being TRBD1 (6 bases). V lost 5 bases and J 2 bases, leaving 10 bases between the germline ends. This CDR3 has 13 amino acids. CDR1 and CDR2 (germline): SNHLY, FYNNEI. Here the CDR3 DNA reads TGTGCCAGCAGTTGGACAGAGCCCTACGAGCAGTACTTC. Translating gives CASSWTEPYEQYF.